The 16 T cell receptor beta chains in this list originate from one sample, sequenced in a study of shared clonotypes between healthy human individuals. Sequenced by immunoSEQ multiplex PCR; TCRdb stores in-frame clones only, minus some. This sample has about 580,000 clones, with roughly 98% found just once. Terminally differentiated effector memory CD45RA+ cells were excluded by CCR7 positive selection of CD45RO-negative cells. Input material: naive CD8+ T cells sorted from blood. All receptors come from a man aged 25-45 years in good health.

The chain links TRBV27 to TRBJ1-2, with 7 positions matching TRBD1. The ends lost 5 bases at V and 8 bases at J; junction bases unmatched: 8. The CDR3 loop spans 13 amino acids. Germline CDR1 is MNHEY and CDR2 is SMNVEV (reference sequence). This chain's CDR3 is CASSPPGGKGYTF. CDR3 nucleotides: TGTGCCAGCAGTCCCCCAGGGGGAAAGGGCTACACCTTC.

The gene calls are TRBV5-5 and TRBJ2-1; TRBD2 matches at 9 bases. J lost 7 bases, V lost 1 base, and 6 bases had no gene match. CDR3 size: 15 residues. The germline V gene has CDR1 SGHKS and CDR2 YYEKEE (reference sequence). CDR3: CASSLWAGGRNEQFF. Here the CDR3 DNA reads TGTGCCAGCAGCTTGTGGGCGGGAGGGCGGAATGAGCAGTTCTTC. The full variable domain, completed using reference TRBV5-5 and TRBJ2-1, is DAGVTQSPTHLIKTRGQQVTLRCSPISGHKSVSWYQQVLGQGPQFIFQYYEKEERGRGNFPDRFSARQFPNYSSELNVNALLLGDSALYLCASSLWAGGRNEQFFGPGTRLTVL.

The chain couples TRBV29-1 to TRBJ2-7; tentative D call: TRBD2 (6 bases). The germline V and J ends were trimmed by 6 bases and 4 bases, with 16 bases remaining between them. The CDR3 extends over 13 amino acids. Per the germline V gene, CDR1 is SQVTM and CDR2 is ANQGSEA. The chain's CDR3 is CSVLPSRGYEQYF. The CDR3, as DNA: TGCAGCGTGTTACCCAGCCGGGGGTACGAGCAGTACTTC.

The J gene is TRBJ2-2, the V gene TRBV7-9; 11 positions agree with TRBD1. Germline values: CDR1 SEHNR, CDR2 FQNEAQ (reference sequence). V was clipped by 1 base and J by 4 bases; unmatched bases: 2. CDR3 length: 16 amino acids. This chain's CDR3 is CASSLGGTGGTGELFF. The DNA for the CDR3 is TGTGCCAGCAGCTTAGGCGGGACAGGGGGCACCGGGGAGCTGTTTTTT.

Remarks on this clone: This likely traces to a read error, being one base from a far larger clone. The chain uses TRBV27 and TRBJ2-3, with D possibly being TRBD1 (5 bases). Germline CDR1 and CDR2: MNHEY and SMNVEV (reference sequence). This CDR3 has 14 amino acids. Trimming left V 1 base short and J 2 bases short, with 7 bases between. This chain's CDR3 is CASSLLDTTDTQYF. The CDR3 coding sequence is TGTGCCAGCAGTTTATTGGACACCACAGATACGCAGTATTTT.

The gene calls are TRBV11-3 and TRBJ2-3; 7 nucleotides align to TRBD2. Trimming at V came to 5 bases and at J to 6 bases, leaving 14 bases not matched to a gene. This CDR3 has 16 amino acids. CDR1 and CDR2 from the germline V gene are SGHNT and YENEEA. CDR3 sequence: CASSTPWEGRPDTQYF. CDR3 bases: TGTGCCAGCAGCACCCCATGGGAGGGGCGACCCGATACGCAGTATTTT.

This chain joins TRBV30 and TRBJ1-1; D gene uncertain. The CDR3 covers 11 residues. The V end was cut by 7 bases, the J end by 5 bases, with 11 bases between. Germline CDR1 is GTSNPN and CDR2 is SVGIG (reference sequence). The DNA for the CDR3 is TGTGCCTCCAATCTAGAGACTGAAGCTTTCTTT. Protein: CASNLETEAFF.

The V call is TRBV11-2, the J call TRBJ2-2; TRBD1 matches 10 bases. Germline V gene lookup returns CDR1 SGHAT and CDR2 FQNNGV. The V gene end was trimmed by 5 bases and the J gene end by 6 bases; junction bases not matched to a gene: 6. This CDR3 contains 15 residues. DNA for the CDR3: TGTGCCAGCAGCGTCCGGGACAGGGGTGCCGGGGAGCTGTTTTTT. It codes for CASSVRDRGAGELFF.

This clone was observed once. The junction shows a germline mismatch at one end, possibly a read error. V gene TRBV4-1 combines with J gene TRBJ2-7; D call uncertain. The CDR3 is 14 amino acids. Per germline, CDR1 MGHRA and CDR2 YSYEKL. CDR3 amino acids: CANSHRLGTYEQYF. The CDR3, as DNA: TGCGCCAACAGCCATAGACTGGGGACCTACGAGCAGTACTTC.

The rearrangement links TRBV18 to TRBJ1-5; D unclear. The V and J ends lost 2 bases and 3 bases respectively, with 8 bases between them. The CDR3 totals 14 residues. The germline gives CDR1 KGHSH, CDR2 LQKENI. The CDR3 sequence: CASSPMVSNQPQHF. In nucleotides, the CDR3 is TGTGCCAGCTCACCAATGGTTTCCAATCAGCCCCAGCATTTT.

A single count supports this clone. The chain has TRBV6-1 and TRBJ1-2, with unresolved D. The CDR3 totals 13 residues. V shed 2 bases and J shed 3 bases, with 7 bases lying between them. Looked up from germline, CDR1 is MNHNS and CDR2 is SASEGT. The CDR3 loop reads CASSEWQHYGYTF. The CDR3 region has the DNA TGTGCCAGCAGTGAATGGCAGCACTATGGCTACACCTTC.

The chain couples TRBV5-5 to TRBJ2-1; no reliable D call. V was clipped by 0 bases and J by 2 bases, with 18 bases between them. Germline CDR1 reads SGHKS; CDR2 reads YYEKEE (reference sequence). This CDR3 contains 18 residues. Here the CDR3 reads CASSLEWTLHGAYNEQFF. DNA of the CDR3: TGTGCCAGCAGCTTGGAATGGACGTTACACGGCGCCTACAATGAGCAGTTCTTC.

V usage is TRBV11-2 and J usage is TRBJ2-7; tentative D call: TRBD1 (6 bases). This CDR3 region has 12 residues. V was trimmed by 8 bases and J by 2 bases, leaving 10 bases between them. Germline V lookup: CDR1 SGHAT, CDR2 FQNNGV. The CDR3 loop is CASEGVTYEQYF. The CDR3 DNA follows: TGTGCCAGCGAGGGGGTCACCTACGAGCAGTACTTC. Full variable domain (rest looked up from reference TRBV11-2 and TRBJ2-7): EAGVAQSPRYKIIEKRQSVAFWCNPISGHATLYWYQQILGQGPKLLIQFQNNGVVDDSQLPKDRFSAERLKGVDSTLKIQPAKLEDSAVYLCASEGVTYEQYFGPGTRLTVT.

The V gene is TRBV11-2, the J gene TRBJ2-1; 10 bases are shared with TRBD2. The V gene's germline CDR1 is SGHAT and CDR2 FQNNGV. The CDR3 is 16 residues long. With 0 bases clipped from V and 9 bases from J, the junction kept 8 bases outside the gene matches. CDR3 in amino acids: CASSLDGLAEDGEQFF. The CDR3 DNA is TGTGCCAGCAGCTTAGACGGACTAGCGGAGGACGGTGAGCAGTTCTTC. The full variable domain, rest sourced from reference TRBV11-2 and TRBJ2-1, is EAGVAQSPRYKIIEKRQSVAFWCNPISGHATLYWYQQILGQGPKLLIQFQNNGVVDDSQLPKDRFSAERLKGVDSTLKIQPAKLEDSAVYLCASSLDGLAEDGEQFFGPGTRLTVL.

The V gene is TRBV7-9, the J gene TRBJ2-7, with 9 bases aligning to TRBD2. CDR1 SEHNR and CDR2 FQNEAQ come from the germline V gene (reference sequence). Losses at the gene ends were 11 bases for V and 4 bases for J; bases not matched to a gene: 6. The CDR3 sequence is 12 residues long. CDR3 loop: CASAGGPYEQYF. The CDR3 DNA sequence: TGTGCCTCGGCGGGAGGGCCGTACGAGCAGTACTTC.

The rearrangement links TRBV6-6 to TRBJ2-7; D gene uncertain. Per the germline V gene, CDR1 is MNHNY and CDR2 is SVGAGI (reference sequence). The length of the CDR3 is 12 residues. Trimming pared 9 bases from V and 2 bases from J, leaving 11 bases between. The DNA for the CDR3 is TGTGCCAGTGGACGGTACCCCTACGAGCAGTACTTC. This encodes CASGRYPYEQYF.